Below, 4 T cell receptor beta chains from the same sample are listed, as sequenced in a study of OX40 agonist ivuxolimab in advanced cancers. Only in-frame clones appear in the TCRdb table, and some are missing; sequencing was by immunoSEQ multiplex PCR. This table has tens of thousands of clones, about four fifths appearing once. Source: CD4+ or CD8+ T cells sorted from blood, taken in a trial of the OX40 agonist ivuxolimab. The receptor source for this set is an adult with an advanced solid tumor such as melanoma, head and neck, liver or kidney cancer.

This chain's CDR3 is CASSEQNPHEQYF. DNA of the CDR3: TGTGCCAGCAGTGAACAAAACCCTCACGAGCAGTACTTC. V usage is TRBV25-1 and J usage is TRBJ2-7; D uncertain. V lost 2 bases and J 5 bases, leaving 10 bases between the germline ends. The germline CDR1 and CDR2 sequences are MGHDK and SYGVNS. The CDR3 totals 13 residues.

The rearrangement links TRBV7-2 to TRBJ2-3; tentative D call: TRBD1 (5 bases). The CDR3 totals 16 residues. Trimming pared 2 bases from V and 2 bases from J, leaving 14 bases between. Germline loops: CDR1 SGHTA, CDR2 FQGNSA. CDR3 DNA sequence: TGTGCCAGCAGCTTAAAGGGGTGGGGTTCCACAGATACGCAGTATTTT. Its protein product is CASSLKGWGSTDTQYF.

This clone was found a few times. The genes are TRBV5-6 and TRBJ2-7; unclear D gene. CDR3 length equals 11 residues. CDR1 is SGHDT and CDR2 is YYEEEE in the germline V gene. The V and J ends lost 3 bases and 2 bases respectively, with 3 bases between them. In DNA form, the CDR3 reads TGTGCCAGCAGCTCCACCTACGAGCAGTACTTC. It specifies CASSSTYEQYF. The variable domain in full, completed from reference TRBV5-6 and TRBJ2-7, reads DAGVTQSPTHLIKTRGQQVTLRCSPKSGHDTVSWYQQALGQGPQFIFQYYEEEERQRGNFPDRFSGHQFPNYSSELNVNALLLGDSALYLCASSSTYEQYFGPGTRLTVT.

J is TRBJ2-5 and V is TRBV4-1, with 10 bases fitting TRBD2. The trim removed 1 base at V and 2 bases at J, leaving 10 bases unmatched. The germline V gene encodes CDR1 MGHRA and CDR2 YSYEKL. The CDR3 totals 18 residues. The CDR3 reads CASSQALLAGKPQETQYF. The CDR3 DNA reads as TGCGCCAGCAGCCAAGCCCTACTAGCGGGAAAACCTCAAGAGACCCAGTACTTC.